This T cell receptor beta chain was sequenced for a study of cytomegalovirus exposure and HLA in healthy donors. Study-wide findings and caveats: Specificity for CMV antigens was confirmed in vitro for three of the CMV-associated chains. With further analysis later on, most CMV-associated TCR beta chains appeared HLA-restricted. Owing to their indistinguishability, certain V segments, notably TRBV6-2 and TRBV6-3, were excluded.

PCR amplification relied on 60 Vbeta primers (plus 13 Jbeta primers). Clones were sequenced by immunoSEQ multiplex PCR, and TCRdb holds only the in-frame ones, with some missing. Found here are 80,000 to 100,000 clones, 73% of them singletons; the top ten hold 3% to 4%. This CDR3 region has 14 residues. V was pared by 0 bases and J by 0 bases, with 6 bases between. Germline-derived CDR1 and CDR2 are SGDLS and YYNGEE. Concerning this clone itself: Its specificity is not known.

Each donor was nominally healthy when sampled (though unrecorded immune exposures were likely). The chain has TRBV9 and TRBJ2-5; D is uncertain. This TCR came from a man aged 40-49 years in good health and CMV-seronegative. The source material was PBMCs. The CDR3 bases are TGTGCCAGCAGCGTAGAAGACAACCAAGAGACCCAGTACTTC. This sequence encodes CASSVEDNQETQYF.